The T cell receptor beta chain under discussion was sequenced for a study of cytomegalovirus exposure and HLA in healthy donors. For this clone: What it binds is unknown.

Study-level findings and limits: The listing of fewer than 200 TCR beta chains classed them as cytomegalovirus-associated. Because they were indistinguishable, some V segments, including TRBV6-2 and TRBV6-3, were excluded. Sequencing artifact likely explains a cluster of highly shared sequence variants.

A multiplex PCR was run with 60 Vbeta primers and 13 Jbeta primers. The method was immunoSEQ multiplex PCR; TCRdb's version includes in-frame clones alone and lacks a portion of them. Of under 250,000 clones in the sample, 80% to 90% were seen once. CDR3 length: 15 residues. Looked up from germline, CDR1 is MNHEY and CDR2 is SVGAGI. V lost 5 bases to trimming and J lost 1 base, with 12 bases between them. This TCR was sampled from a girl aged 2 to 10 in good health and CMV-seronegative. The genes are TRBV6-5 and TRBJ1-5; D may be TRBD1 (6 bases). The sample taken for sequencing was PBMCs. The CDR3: CASSAIGTSNQPQHF. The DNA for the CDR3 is TGTGCCAGCAGTGCAATAGGGACAAGCAATCAGCCCCAGCATTTT.